The next 15 T cell receptor beta chains were all read from a single sample in a study of blood T cell repertoires in COVID-19. Sequenced by immunoSEQ multiplex PCR; TCRdb stores in-frame clones only, minus some. This table holds just over 150,000 clones, 70% to 90% found once. The sequenced sample was peripheral blood. The receptors derive from a woman in her 70s with acute or convalescent COVID-19.

This chain joins TRBV2 and TRBJ2-7, with a possible D match to TRBD1 (6 bases). V was cut by 6 bases and J by 3 bases, with 18 bases left in between. Germline-derived CDR1 and CDR2 are SNHLY and FYNNEI. CDR3 length: 15 amino acids. Here the CDR3 reads CASSHALRQDYEQYF. In DNA, the CDR3 is TGTGCCAGCAGCCACGCCTTGAGACAGGACTACGAGCAGTACTTC.

In DNA form, the CDR3 reads TGTGCCAGCAGTAGAAACAGGGGGGACTATGGCTACACCTTC. Translated, it gives CASSRNRGDYGYTF. The genes are TRBV5-6 and TRBJ1-2; 8 nucleotides line up with TRBD1. CDR3 length equals 14 residues. Germline V lookup: CDR1 SGHDT, CDR2 YYEEEE. Unmatched junction bases numbered 6, after V lost 5 bases and J lost 3 bases.

The rearrangement joins TRBV7-8 to TRBJ2-7; 11 nucleotides match TRBD2. Germline trimming cut 4 bases from V and 1 base from J; bases unmatched to any gene: 3. CDR1 is SGHVS and CDR2 is FQNEAQ in the germline V gene. The CDR3 runs to 15 residues. The CDR3 protein is CASSSLAGGSYEQYF. As DNA, the CDR3 is TGTGCCAGCAGCTCCCTAGCGGGGGGTTCCTACGAGCAGTACTTC.

The CDR3 DNA reads TGTGCCACCAGTGACCCACGGACTAGCGGGGGGGCCGTGGGACGAAATGAGCAGTTCTTC. Translation: CATSDPRTSGGAVGRNEQFF. This chain links TRBV24-1 with TRBJ2-1; 15 bases fit TRBD2. This CDR3 contains 20 residues. Germline CDR1 reads KGHDR; CDR2 reads SFDVKD. Trimming at V came to 4 bases and at J to 7 bases, leaving 16 bases not matched to a gene.

The J gene is TRBJ1-2, the V gene TRBV7-8; D is uncertain. Per the germline V gene, CDR1 is SGHVS and CDR2 is FQNEAQ. Trimming cost V 0 bases and J 8 bases, with 10 bases left between them. The length of the CDR3 is 13 residues. The CDR3 here is CASSLAGGLGYTF. For the CDR3, the DNA is TGTGCCAGCAGCTTAGCGGGAGGATTGGGCTACACCTTC. The full variable domain, in which reference TRBV7-8 and TRBJ1-2 provide the parts outside the CDR3, is GAGVSQSPRYKVAKRGQDVALRCDPISGHVSLFWYQQALGQGPEFLTYFQNEAQLDKSGLPSDRFFAERPEGSVSTLKIQRTQQEDSAVYLCASSLAGGLGYTFGSGTRLTVV.

This chain links TRBV27 with TRBJ2-7; possibly TRBD1 for D (6 bases). The germline V and J ends were trimmed by 7 bases and 4 bases, with 8 bases remaining between them. The CDR3 has 11 residues. Germline-derived CDR1 and CDR2 are MNHEY and SMNVEV (reference sequence). The CDR3 DNA follows: TGTGCCAGCATAACAGGGTACGAGCAGTACTTC. Protein: CASITGYEQYF.

This clone was recorded many times. The chain combines TRBV9 with TRBJ1-6; D unresolved. V lost 0 bases, J lost 1 base, and 5 bases lay in between. The CDR3 length is 15 residues. Germline-derived CDR1 and CDR2 are SGDLS and YYNGEE. CDR3 region: CASSVGSSYNSPLHF. The DNA of the CDR3 is TGTGCCAGCAGCGTAGGTAGTTCCTATAATTCACCCCTCCACTTT.

CDR3 residues: CAISDRSYNEQFF. The CDR3 nucleotides read TGTGCCATCAGTGACAGGTCATACAATGAGCAGTTCTTC. The V and J genes are TRBV10-3 and TRBJ2-1; D is unresolved. CDR3 length equals 13 residues. Trimming pared 3 bases from V and 4 bases from J, leaving 7 bases between. The germline CDR1 and CDR2 sequences are ENHRY and SYGVKD.

The chain recombines TRBV7-8 with TRBJ2-2; the match to TRBD2 covers 8 bases. Looked up from germline, CDR1 is SGHVS and CDR2 is FQNEAQ. This CDR3 is built from 15 residues. Losses at the gene ends were 6 bases for V and 7 bases for J; bases not matched to a gene: 10. The CDR3, as DNA: TGTGCCAGCAGAAAGAGCGGGGGCAGGGACGGGGAGCTGTTTTTT. Translation gives CASRKSGGRDGELFF.

The J gene is TRBJ2-6, the V gene TRBV7-3; TRBD2 matches at 7 bases. CDR1 and CDR2 (germline): SGHTA, FQGTGA. The J segment lost 1 base and the V segment lost 6 bases, leaving 12 bases of the junction unmatched. The CDR3 loop spans 18 amino acids. This CDR3 is CASSSPGGTPSGANVLTF. In DNA, the CDR3 is TGTGCCAGCAGTTCCCCCGGGGGGACCCCTTCTGGGGCCAACGTCCTGACTTTC.

The rearrangement links TRBV18 to TRBJ1-5, with TRBD1 matching over 7 bases. CDR1 is KGHSH and CDR2 is LQKENI in the germline V gene. With V trimmed by 6 bases and J by 4 bases, 3 bases remained unmatched. The CDR3 sequence is 13 residues long. DNA of the CDR3: TGTGCCAGCTCCCAGACAGGGAATCAGCCCCAGCATTTT. It is translated as CASSQTGNQPQHF.

The V gene is TRBV18, the J gene TRBJ2-1, with D maybe TRBD1 (7 bases). The length of the CDR3 is 14 residues. Germline CDR1 and CDR2: KGHSH and LQKENI. The V and J ends lost 2 bases and 4 bases respectively, with 9 bases between them. Written as DNA, the CDR3 is TGTGCCAGCTCACCATCAGGGGGGTACAATGAGCAGTTCTTC. It encodes CASSPSGGYNEQFF. The complete variable domain, with remaining parts taken from reference TRBV18 and TRBJ2-1, reads NAGVMQNPRHLVRRRGQEARLRCSPMKGHSHVYWYRQLPEEGLKFMVYLQKENIIDESGMPKERFSAEFPKEGPSILRIQQVVRGDSAAYFCASSPSGGYNEQFFGPGTRLTVL.

This chain uses TRBV20-1 with TRBJ1-2, with D unresolved. Germline CDR1 reads DFQATT; CDR2 reads SNEGSKA (reference sequence). The CDR3 length is 11 residues. V gave up 4 bases and J gave up 8 bases, with 11 bases separating them. CDR3 DNA: TGCAGTGCTATGCCCGGGGAGGGCTACACCTTC. This translates into CSAMPGEGYTF.

The chain employs TRBV29-1 and TRBJ2-5, with D maybe TRBD2 (5 bases). The germline V and J ends were trimmed by 6 bases and 9 bases, with 17 bases remaining between them. The CDR3 consists of 12 residues. Germline V gene data show CDR1 as SQVTM and CDR2 as ANQGSEA. CDR3 nucleotide sequence: TGCAGCGTGGGAGACGGGCCCGCGGCCCAGTACTTC. Its protein product is CSVGDGPAAQYF.

DNA for the CDR3: TGCGCCAGCAGCTTGGGTCCAGGGAATCTTGGGACTGAAGCTTTCTTT. Translating gives CASSLGPGNLGTEAFF. The V and J genes are TRBV5-1 and TRBJ1-1; a possible D gene is TRBD1 (5 bases). V lost 0 bases and J 5 bases, leaving 17 bases between the germline ends. The CDR3 length is 16 residues. Germline V lookup: CDR1 SGHRS, CDR2 YFSETQ.